A selection of T cell receptor beta chains follows, all from one sample in a study of Graves' ophthalmopathy and Graves' hyperthyroidism. TCRdb recomputed calls from the multiplex PCR reads with MiXCR, one row per CDR3 protein. The sample lists hundreds of thousands of distinct CDR3 sequences, roughly 21% occurring once. The sample was peripheral blood. The source is a woman younger than 35 with stable Graves' hyperthyroidism. Each CDR3 is given with its conserved first and last residue. The D gene is left open where the match is weak. Some rows mark clone size as missing; the rest say once, few, many or name a class of expanded clone.

V	J	size	D	CDR3	DNA
TRBV20-1	TRBJ2-7	many	TRBD2	CSASPTTSGFSYEQYF	TGCAGTGCTAGTCCCACTACTAGCGGCTTCTCCTACGAGCAGTACTTC
TRBV12-3/TRBV12-4	TRBJ2-7	many	TRBD1	CASSQQGAHEQYF	TGTGCCAGCAGCCAACAGGGGGCCCACGAGCAGTACTTC
TRBV5-1	TRBJ1-6	-	-	CASSLVEGWNSPLHF	TGCGCCAGCAGCTTGGTCGAGGGGTGGAATTCACCCCTCCACTTT
TRBV13	TRBJ1-5	many	TRBD1	CASSLGGQGRNQPQHF	TGTGCCAGCAGCTTAGGGGGACAGGGGAGAAATCAGCCCCAGCATTTT
TRBV29-1	TRBJ2-7	many	TRBD2	CSGIRGLAGVQSYEQYF	TGCAGCGGGATCAGGGGACTAGCGGGAGTTCAGTCCTACGAGCAGTACTTC
TRBV5-1	TRBJ1-2	many	TRBD1	CASSLGETGGYGYTF	TGCGCCAGCAGTTTGGGCGAGACAGGGGGCTATGGCTACACCTTC
TRBV7-8	TRBJ2-7	many	-	CASHSGQGIPYEQYF	TGTGCCAGCCACTCTGGGCAGGGAATACCCTACGAGCAGTACTTC
TRBV10-3	TRBJ1-6	-	-	CAIKRTENNSPLHF	TGTGCCATCAAGCGGACAGAAAATAATTCACCCCTCCACTTT
TRBV28	TRBJ2-5	many	-	CASSSRLAQETQYF	TGTGCCAGCAGTTCCCGACTGGCGCAAGAGACCCAGTACTTC
TRBV15	TRBJ2-5	many	TRBD1	CATSRSTGTGQETQYF	TGTGCCACCAGCAGATCGACAGGGACCGGGCAAGAGACCCAGTACTTC
TRBV25-1	TRBJ2-3	-	-	CASSEFGDTQYF	TGTGCCAGCAGTGAATTCGGGGATACGCAGTATTTT
TRBV2	TRBJ2-5	many	-	CASSVGTKETQYF	TGTGCCAGCAGTGTGGGTACGAAAGAGACCCAGTACTTC
TRBV9	TRBJ2-7	many	-	CASSVGQTYSYEQYF	TGTGCCAGCAGTGTTGGACAGACTTATTCCTACGAGCAGTACTTC
TRBV15	TRBJ2-2	many	-	CATSRDGLARFTGELFF	TGTGCCACCAGCAGAGATGGTCTAGCAAGGTTCACCGGGGAGCTGTTTTTT
TRBV5-1	TRBJ2-7	many	TRBD2	CASSLEGLARHEQYF	TGCGCCAGCAGCTTGGAGGGACTAGCGAGACACGAGCAGTACTTC